This entry describes one T cell receptor beta chain. These data come from a study of blood T cell repertoires in COVID-19. For the study at large: Some COVID-19 samples were acute and others convalescent; all came from the United States, Italy and Spain. The cDNA or gDNA used as material had been derived from T cells, B-cell-depleted T cells, or PBMCs.

This CDR3 is built from 15 residues. CDR1 and CDR2 (germline): SEHNR, FQNEAQ (reference sequence). Between the trimmed V and J ends, which lost 5 bases and 0 bases, there was a span of 13 bases. Under the authors' procedure: Reference gene primer amplification yielded estimated nucleated cell counts. Produced via immunoSEQ multiplex PCR; TCRdb's table is partial and in-frame only. That table gives V, J and clone size, and the DNA gave D and trimming. The sample lists roughly 180,000 clones, less than 90% seen once, with under 25% in the top ten. The specimen was peripheral blood. V is TRBV7-9 and J is TRBJ2-5, with D perhaps TRBD1 (6 bases). The sequence was collected from a man aged 70 or older with active or convalescent COVID-19. CDR3 sequence (DNA): TGTGCCAGCAGCCCCCGGACAGCTTACCAAGAGACCCAGTACTTC. Protein sequence: CASSPRTAYQETQYF. Full variable domain (missing parts from reference TRBV7-9 and TRBJ2-5): DTGVSQNPRHKITKRGQNVTFRCDPISEHNRLYWYRQTLGQGPEFLTYFQNEAQLEKSRLLSDRFSAERPKGSFSTLEIQRTEQGDSAMYLCASSPRTAYQETQYFGPGTRLLVL.